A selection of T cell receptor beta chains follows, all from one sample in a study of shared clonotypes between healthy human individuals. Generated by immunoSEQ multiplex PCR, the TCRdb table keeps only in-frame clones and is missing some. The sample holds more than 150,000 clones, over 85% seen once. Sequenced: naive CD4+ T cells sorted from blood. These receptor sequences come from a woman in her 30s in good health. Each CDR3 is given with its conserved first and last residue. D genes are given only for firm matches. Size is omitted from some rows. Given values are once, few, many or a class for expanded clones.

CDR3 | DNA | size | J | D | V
CASSTTVLTYEQYF | TGTGCCAGTAGTACGACAGTGTTAACCTACGAGCAGTACTTC | NA | TRBJ2-7 | NA | TRBV19
CASSTGNNYGYTF | TGTGCCAGTAGTACCGGGAATAACTATGGCTACACCTTC | NA | TRBJ1-2 | NA | TRBV19
CASSQQQAINQPQHF | TGCGCCAGCAGCCAACAACAGGCGATCAATCAGCCCCAGCATTTT | NA | TRBJ1-5 | NA | TRBV4-1
CASSEVPGTGDYEQYF | TGTGCCAGCAGTGAAGTCCCCGGGACAGGGGACTACGAGCAGTACTTC | NA | TRBJ2-7 | TRBD1 | TRBV6-1
CASSHRGAGANVLTF | TGCGCCAGCAGCCATCGGGGTGCTGGGGCCAACGTCCTGACTTTC | NA | TRBJ2-6 | NA | TRBV4-1
CASGVSGSSYEQYF | TGCGCCAGCGGGGTTAGCGGGAGTTCGTACGAGCAGTACTTC | NA | TRBJ2-7 | TRBD2 | TRBV5-1
CASSRDQKSFSGANVLTF | TGTGCCAGCAGCCGGGACCAAAAATCCTTCTCTGGGGCCAACGTCCTGACTTTC | NA | TRBJ2-6 | NA | TRBV27
CASRLAGSYNEQFF | TGTGCCAGCAGACTAGCGGGCTCCTACAATGAGCAGTTCTTC | NA | TRBJ2-1 | TRBD2 | TRBV2
CASSRLAGSASTDTQYF | TGTGCCAGCAGTCGACTAGCGGGCTCCGCTAGCACAGATACGCAGTATTTT | NA | TRBJ2-3 | TRBD2 | TRBV2
CASSEAVRSDFYEQYF | TGTGCCAGCAGTGAAGCCGTTCGGTCGGATTTCTACGAGCAGTACTTC | once | TRBJ2-7 | NA | TRBV6-1
CASSQSKEQYF | TGCGCCAGCAGCCAAAGTAAAGAGCAGTACTTC | NA | TRBJ2-7 | NA | TRBV10-2
CATSRDLRTGKGNEQFF | TGTGCCACCAGCAGAGATTTAAGGACAGGGAAGGGTAATGAGCAGTTCTTC | once | TRBJ2-1 | TRBD1 | TRBV15
CASSQGSRNQPQHF | TGTGCCAGTAGCCAGGGATCTCGCAATCAGCCCCAGCATTTT | few | TRBJ1-5 | NA | TRBV19
CARIAGAYEQYF | TGTGCCAGAATAGCGGGAGCCTACGAGCAGTACTTC | NA | TRBJ2-7 | TRBD2 | TRBV25-1
CASSFAAGRANF | TGTGCCAGCAGTTTTGCCGCTGGGAGAGCGAACTTC | few | TRBJ2-7 | NA | TRBV28
CATLGTSSYEQYF | TGTGCCACCCTAGGCACCAGCTCCTACGAGCAGTACTTC | NA | TRBJ2-7 | NA | TRBV10-3
CASSPDYEQYF | TGTGCCAGCTCACCAGACTACGAGCAGTACTTC | NA | TRBJ2-7 | NA | TRBV18
CASSPRGTEAFF | TGTGCCAGCAGCCCTAGGGGCACTGAAGCTTTCTTT | NA | TRBJ1-1 | NA | TRBV11-2
CASSREYEQYF | TGTGCCAGCTCACGGGAGTACGAGCAGTACTTC | NA | TRBJ2-7 | NA | TRBV18
CASSEAEGGYTF | TGTGCCAGCAGTGAAGCGGAAGGAGGCTACACCTTC | NA | TRBJ1-2 | NA | TRBV6-1
CASSTGTGGNRYEQYF | TGTGCCAGTAGTACGGGGACAGGGGGGAACCGCTACGAGCAGTACTTC | once | TRBJ2-7 | TRBD1 | TRBV19
CASSPGGRTYEQYF | TGTGCCAGCAGCCCCGGGGGGAGGACCTACGAGCAGTACTTC | NA | TRBJ2-7 | TRBD2 | TRBV7-2
CASSGPTGEETEAFF | TGTGCCAGCAGTGGACCGACAGGGGAGGAGACTGAAGCTTTCTTT | NA | TRBJ1-1 | TRBD1 | TRBV6-1
CASSLGARHPYEQCF | TGTGCCAGCAGTTTAGGGGCGCGCCACCCCTACGAGCAGTGCTTC | NA | TRBJ2-7 | NA | TRBV28
CASNLGGGSYGYTF | TGTGCCAGTAACCTAGGTGGGGGTTCCTATGGCTACACCTTC | NA | TRBJ1-2 | NA | TRBV19
CASSPLGFRILNTEAFF | TGTGCCAGCAGCCCCTTGGGGTTCCGCATATTGAACACTGAAGCTTTCTTT | NA | TRBJ1-1 | NA | TRBV7-9
CASSLVASGSYEQYF | TGTGCCAGCAGCTTAGTTGCTAGCGGGAGCTACGAGCAGTACTTC | NA | TRBJ2-7 | TRBD2 | TRBV11-3
CSVATLLGKTQYF | TGCAGCGTTGCTACCCTCCTGGGAAAGACCCAGTACTTC | NA | TRBJ2-5 | NA | TRBV29-1
CASSLPSYEQYF | TGTGCCAGCAGCCTACCCTCCTACGAGCAGTACTTC | NA | TRBJ2-7 | NA | TRBV7-2
CASTPSDRVFDGYTF | TGTGCCAGCACCCCATCGGACAGGGTTTTCGATGGCTACACCTTC | NA | TRBJ1-2 | TRBD1 | TRBV28
CSASSGTYEQYF | TGCAGCGCCTCGAGTGGGACCTACGAGCAGTACTTC | NA | TRBJ2-7 | NA | TRBV29-1
CSVELVNTEAFF | TGCAGCGTTGAATTGGTGAACACTGAAGCTTTCTTT | NA | TRBJ1-1 | NA | TRBV29-1
CASSPDRGNTGELFF | TGTGCCAGCAGTCCAGACAGGGGTAACACCGGGGAGCTGTTTTTT | NA | TRBJ2-2 | TRBD1 | TRBV6-5
CAWSVLRQGHPNYGYTF | TGTGCCTGGAGCGTTCTTCGCCAGGGGCACCCTAACTATGGCTACACCTTC | NA | TRBJ1-2 | NA | TRBV30
CAWRAGNNQPQHF | TGTGCCTGGAGGGCGGGAAACAATCAGCCCCAGCATTTT | NA | TRBJ1-5 | NA | TRBV30
CASSLEGRRSVF | TGCGCCAGCAGCTTGGAGGGCAGGAGGAGCGTCTTT | NA | TRBJ1-1 | NA | TRBV5-1
CASSIKQGVDGYTF | TGTGCCAGTAGTATTAAACAGGGAGTTGATGGCTACACCTTC | NA | TRBJ1-2 | NA | TRBV19
CASEGLADNEQFF | TGTGCCAGCGAGGGACTAGCGGACAATGAGCAGTTCTTC | NA | TRBJ2-1 | TRBD2 | TRBV6-1
CASTLGGGGRYEQFF | TGTGCCAGCACCCTCGGAGGGGGCGGGAGGTATGAGCAGTTCTTC | NA | TRBJ2-1 | NA | TRBV28
CASSLEPGAANEQYF | TGTGCCAGCAGCTTAGAACCGGGGGCAGCGAACGAGCAGTACTTC | once | TRBJ2-7 | NA | TRBV11-2
CAIKGDGTAQHF | TGTGCCATCAAGGGTGACGGGACCGCCCAGCATTTT | few | TRBJ1-5 | NA | TRBV10-3
CASSSDGRRGGYEQYF | TGTGCCAGCAGCTCTGACGGCCGCCGAGGTGGCTACGAGCAGTACTTC | NA | TRBJ2-7 | NA | TRBV27
CASSTDASRKTYGYTF | TGCGCCAGCAGTACAGATGCATCGCGAAAGACCTATGGCTACACCTTC | NA | TRBJ1-2 | NA | TRBV10-1